This T cell receptor beta chain was observed in a study of CD8+ T cells in alopecia areata. Study results and caveats: The study found TCR sharing across patients less clear than in mice, possibly for HLA reasons.

This clone was detected a few times. The antigen is unknown. Other DNA variants within this sample encode the same CDR3. Reverse transcription of extracted RNA yielded cDNA, which provided the sequencing template. Profiling relied on immunoSEQ multiplex PCR, and the TCRdb table lists in-frame clones only, not all of them. The sample contains 140,000 to 150,000 clones, around two thirds of which appear only once. V was cut by 4 bases and J by 0 bases, with 7 bases left in between. The CDR3 has 13 amino acids. The germline V gene encodes CDR1 SQVTM and CDR2 ANQGSEA. Researchers picked out CD4+ and CD8+ T cells from PBMCs by sorting.

This rearrangement joins TRBV29-1 to TRBJ2-1; the D is unclear. The TCR was taken from a human donor in good health. The sample comprised CD8+ T cells sorted from blood. The CDR3 region has the DNA TGCAGCGTTGGAGGTTCCTCCTACAATGAGCAGTTCTTC. It encodes CSVGGSSYNEQFF.